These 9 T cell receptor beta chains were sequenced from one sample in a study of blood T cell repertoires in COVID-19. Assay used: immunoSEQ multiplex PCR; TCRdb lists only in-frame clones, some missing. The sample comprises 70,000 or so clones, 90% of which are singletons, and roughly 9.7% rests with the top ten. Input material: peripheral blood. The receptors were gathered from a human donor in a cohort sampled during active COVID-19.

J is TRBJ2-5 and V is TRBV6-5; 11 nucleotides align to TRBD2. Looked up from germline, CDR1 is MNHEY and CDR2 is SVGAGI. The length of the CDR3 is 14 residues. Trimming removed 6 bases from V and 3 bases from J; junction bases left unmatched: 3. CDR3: CASRGSGGEETQYF. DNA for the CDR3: TGTGCCAGCAGAGGTAGCGGGGGGGAAGAGACCCAGTACTTC.

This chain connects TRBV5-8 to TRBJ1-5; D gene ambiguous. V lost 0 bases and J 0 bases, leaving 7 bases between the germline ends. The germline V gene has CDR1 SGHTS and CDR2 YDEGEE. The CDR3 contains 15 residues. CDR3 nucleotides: TGTGCCAGCAGCTTGGCCGGGGATAGCAATCAGCCCCAGCATTTT. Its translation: CASSLAGDSNQPQHF.

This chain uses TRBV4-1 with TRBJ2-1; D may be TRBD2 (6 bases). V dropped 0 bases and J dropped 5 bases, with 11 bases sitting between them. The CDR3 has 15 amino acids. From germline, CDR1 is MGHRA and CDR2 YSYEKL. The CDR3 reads CASSQEWDFNNEQFF. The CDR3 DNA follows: TGCGCCAGCAGCCAAGAATGGGACTTTAACAATGAGCAGTTCTTC.

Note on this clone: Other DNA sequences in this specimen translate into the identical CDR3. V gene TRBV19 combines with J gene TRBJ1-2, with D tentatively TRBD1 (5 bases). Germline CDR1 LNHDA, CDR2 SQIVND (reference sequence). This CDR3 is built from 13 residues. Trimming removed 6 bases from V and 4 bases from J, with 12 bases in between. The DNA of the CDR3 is TGTGCCAGTAGCCCGGGGGAAGGCTATGGCTACACCTTC. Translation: CASSPGEGYGYTF. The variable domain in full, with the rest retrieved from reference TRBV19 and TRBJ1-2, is DGGITQSPKYLFRKEGQNVTLSCEQNLNHDAMYWYRQDPGQGLRLIYYSQIVNDFQKGDIAEGYSVSREKKESFPLTVTSAQKNPTAFYLCASSPGEGYGYTFGSGTRLTVV.

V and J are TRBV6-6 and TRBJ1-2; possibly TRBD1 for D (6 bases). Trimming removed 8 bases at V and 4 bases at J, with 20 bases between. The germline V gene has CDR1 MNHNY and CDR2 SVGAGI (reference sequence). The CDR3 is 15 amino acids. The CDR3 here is CASAGRGIAGYGYTF. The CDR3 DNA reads TGTGCCAGCGCCGGCAGGGGAATTGCTGGCTATGGCTACACCTTC.

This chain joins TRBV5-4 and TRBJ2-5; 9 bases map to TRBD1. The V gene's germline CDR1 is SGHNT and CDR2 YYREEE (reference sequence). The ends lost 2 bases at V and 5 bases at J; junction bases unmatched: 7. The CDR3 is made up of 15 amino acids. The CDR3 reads CASSFTGGPGETQYF. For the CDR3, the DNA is TGTGCCAGCAGCTTTACAGGGGGCCCGGGGGAGACCCAGTACTTC. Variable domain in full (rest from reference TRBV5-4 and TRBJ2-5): ETGVTQSPTHLIKTRGQQVTLRCSSQSGHNTVSWYQQALGQGPQFIFQYYREEENGRGNFPPRFSGLQFPNYSSELNVNALELDDSALYLCASSFTGGPGETQYFGPGTRLLVL.

The CDR3 DNA follows: TGTGCCAGCTCACCGTCGACAGTCGTTGTATCCACCCAGTACTTC. It yields the protein CASSPSTVVVSTQYF. V is TRBV18 and J is TRBJ2-5, with D perhaps TRBD1 (5 bases). Germline V CDR1 and CDR2: KGHSH, LQKENI. The CDR3 runs 15 residues. V lost 3 bases and J 8 bases, leaving 19 bases between the germline ends.

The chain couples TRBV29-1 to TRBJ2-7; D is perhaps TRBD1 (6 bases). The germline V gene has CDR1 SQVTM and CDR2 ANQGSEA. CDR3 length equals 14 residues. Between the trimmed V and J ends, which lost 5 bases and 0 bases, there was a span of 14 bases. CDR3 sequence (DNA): TGCAGCGTTTCCCCTACAGGGAGCTCCTACGAGCAGTACTTC. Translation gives CSVSPTGSSYEQYF.

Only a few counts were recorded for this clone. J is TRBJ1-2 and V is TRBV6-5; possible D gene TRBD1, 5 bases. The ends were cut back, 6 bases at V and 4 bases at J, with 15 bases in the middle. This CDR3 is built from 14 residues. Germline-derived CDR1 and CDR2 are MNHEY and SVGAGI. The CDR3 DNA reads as TGTGCCAGCAGCCACCGGGGGGAGGGCTATGGCTACACCTTC. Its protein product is CASSHRGEGYGYTF.